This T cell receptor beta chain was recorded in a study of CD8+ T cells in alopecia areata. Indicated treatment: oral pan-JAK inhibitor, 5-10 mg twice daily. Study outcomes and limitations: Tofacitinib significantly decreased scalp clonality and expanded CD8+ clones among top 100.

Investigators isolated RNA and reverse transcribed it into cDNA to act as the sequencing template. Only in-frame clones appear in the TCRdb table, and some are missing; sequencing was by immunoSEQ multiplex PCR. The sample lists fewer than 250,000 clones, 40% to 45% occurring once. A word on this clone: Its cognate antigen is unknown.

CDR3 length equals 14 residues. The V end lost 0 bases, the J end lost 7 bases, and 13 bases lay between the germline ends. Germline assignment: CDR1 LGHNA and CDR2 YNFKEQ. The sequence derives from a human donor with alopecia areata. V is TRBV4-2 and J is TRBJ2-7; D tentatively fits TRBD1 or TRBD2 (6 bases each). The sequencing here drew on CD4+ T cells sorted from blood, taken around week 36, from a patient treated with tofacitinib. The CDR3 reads CASSQEWGAGEQYF. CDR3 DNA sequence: TGTGCCAGCAGCCAAGAATGGGGGGCGGGAGAGCAGTACTTC.